This TCR beta chain originates from a study of T cells after yellow fever vaccination. This clonotype came up a few times. One entry per CDR3 protein results from TCRdb running MiXCR on the 5' RACE reads. The sample carries 550,000 to 750,000 distinct CDR3 sequences, around an eighth recorded once. Between the trimmed V and J ends, which lost 3 bases and 1 base, there was a span of 13 bases. The CDR3 spans 15 residues. Germline V gives CDR1 PRHDT, CDR2 FYEKMQ (reference sequence). V is TRBV13 and J is TRBJ2-7; a possible D gene is TRBD2 (6 bases). This TCR came from a man aged 25-40 years who received the YFV17D yellow fever vaccine. This material consisted of PBMCs, taken on the day of the yellow fever booster vaccination. The CDR3 sequence is CASSFSREISYEQYF. In DNA, the CDR3 is TGTGCCAGCAGCTTCAGTCGGGAGATATCCTACGAGCAGTACTTC.